Included here is one T cell receptor beta chain sequence, with context. The data originate from a study of blood T cell repertoires in COVID-19. Study at large: Specimens from acute and convalescent COVID-19 originated in the United States, Italy and Spain.

V lost 2 bases and J lost 8; bases outside the gene matches: 8. This CDR3 has 15 residues. The germline CDR1 and CDR2 sequences are SEHNR and FQNEAQ (reference sequence). Original handling: Reference gene primer amplification in the assay estimated nucleated cell counts. Profiled with immunoSEQ multiplex PCR; TCRdb holds only in-frame clones, not every one. D and trimming come from the DNA, and the V and J calls and clone size come from that table. Of roughly 220,000 clones listed, less than 90% were seen once; the top ten hold approximately 5.1%. Sequencing was done on a sample of peripheral blood. The receptor was isolated from a woman aged 60-75 years who had recovered from COVID-19. The gene calls are TRBV7-9 and TRBJ2-1; TRBD2 matches 8 bases. The CDR3: CASSLPRGVGHEQFF. The CDR3 DNA follows: TGTGCCAGCAGCTTACCGCGGGGGGTTGGCCATGAGCAGTTCTTC.